This T cell receptor beta chain was sequenced during a study of shared clonotypes between healthy human individuals. Germline CDR1 and CDR2: SGHVS and FQNEAQ. The CDR3 loop spans 14 amino acids. V was pared by 6 bases and J by 6 bases, with 16 bases between. Profiling relied on immunoSEQ multiplex PCR, and the TCRdb table lists in-frame clones only, not all of them. Of about half a million clones listed, over 70% are singletons. The source of this sequence is a woman aged 40 to 55 in good health. Some clones in this sample may be carry-over from other donors' samples. The chain combines TRBV7-8 with TRBJ2-3, with D unresolved. Material for sequencing was PBMCs. CDR3 nucleotide sequence: TGTGCCAGCAGGCTTCGAGTTTTGTCTGATACGCAGTATTTT. Translated: CASRLRVLSDTQYF.